The 28 T cell receptor beta chains below all came from one sample that was sequenced in a study of cytomegalovirus exposure and HLA in healthy donors. Sequencing was performed with immunoSEQ multiplex PCR; in TCRdb, only in-frame clones are kept and a portion is missing. The sample holds around 150,000 clones, 84% seen once. Sequences were obtained from PBMCs. These receptors all stem from a man between 25 and 39 years old in good health and CMV-seropositive.

The gene calls are TRBV27 and TRBJ2-7; 8 bases line up with TRBD1. Germline CDR1 and CDR2: MNHEY and SMNVEV (reference sequence). The CDR3 loop spans 16 amino acids. V dropped 3 bases and J dropped 5; count of bases not matched to a gene: 12. The CDR3: CASSFWTQGAENEQYF. For the CDR3, the DNA is TGTGCCAGCAGTTTTTGGACCCAGGGGGCAGAAAACGAGCAGTACTTC.

The rearrangement joins TRBV30 to TRBJ2-2; 10 bases line up with TRBD1. In germline, CDR1 is GTSNPN, CDR2 SVGIG (reference sequence). This CDR3 region has 15 residues. Unmatched junction bases numbered 7, after V lost 5 bases and J lost 4 bases. The CDR3 DNA reads TGTGCCTGGGCGACAGGGGGCGCGGGCACCGGGGAGCTGTTTTTT. This gives the protein CAWATGGAGTGELFF.

This chain joins TRBV6-5 and TRBJ1-1, with D hard to call. Germline CDR1 is MNHEY and CDR2 is SVGAGI. The CDR3 is made up of 11 amino acids. Trimming took 7 bases from V and 1 from J, leaving 4 bases between them. As DNA, the CDR3 is TGTGCCAGCAAGAGGAACACTGAAGCTTTCTTT. Its protein product is CASKRNTEAFF.

The gene calls are TRBV7-6 and TRBJ2-7; the match to TRBD2 covers 10 bases. V was pared by 2 bases and J by 2 bases, with 9 bases of the junction left unmatched. Looked up from germline, CDR1 is SGHVS and CDR2 is FNYEAQ. The CDR3 has 17 residues. CDR3 in DNA: TGTGCCAGCAGCTTAACGAGTCGGAGCGGGGGGGCCTACGAGCAGTACTTC. It translates to CASSLTSRSGGAYEQYF. The variable domain in full, with the rest retrieved from reference TRBV7-6 and TRBJ2-7, is GAGVSQSPRYKVTKRGQDVALRCDPISGHVSLYWYRQALGQGPEFLTYFNYEAQQDKSGLPNDRFSAERPEGSISTLTIQRTEQRDSAMYRCASSLTSRSGGAYEQYFGPGTRLTVT.

This chain links TRBV7-2 with TRBJ2-7; tentatively, D is TRBD2 (5 bases). The CDR3 has 13 amino acids. The germline V gene has CDR1 SGHTA and CDR2 FQGNSA. V gave up 0 bases and J gave up 11 bases, with 14 bases separating them. The CDR3 coding sequence is TGTGCCAGCAGCTTAGCGAGGGCAGAGACAAAGTACTTC. Protein sequence: CASSLARAETKYF.

The chain recombines TRBV19 with TRBJ2-1; TRBD2 matches at 10 bases. With 7 bases clipped from V and 6 bases from J, the junction kept 9 bases outside the gene matches. Germline CDR1 LNHDA, CDR2 SQIVND (reference sequence). This CDR3 region has 15 residues. For the CDR3, the DNA is TGTGCCAGTAAAAGGGAACTAGCGGGGCTCAATGAGCAGTTCTTC. Translated, it gives CASKRELAGLNEQFF.

This chain connects TRBV6-1 to TRBJ2-2, with D perhaps TRBD1 (5 bases). V lost 3 bases and J lost 7, with 9 bases in between. Germline V lookup: CDR1 MNHNS, CDR2 SASEGT. The CDR3 totals 13 residues. The CDR3 sequence is CASSEGQDGELFF. CDR3 DNA sequence: TGTGCCAGCAGTGAGGGGCAGGACGGGGAGCTGTTTTTT.

CDR3 region: CASSLVSSFAGELFF. CDR3 DNA: TGTGCCAGCAGCTTAGTATCTAGCTTTGCGGGGGAGCTGTTTTTT. The chain recombines TRBV7-2 with TRBJ2-2, with D possibly matching TRBD2 (5 bases). This CDR3 spans 15 amino acids. Trimming took 1 base from V and 8 from J, leaving 14 bases between them. Germline V gives CDR1 SGHTA, CDR2 FQGNSA.

The rearrangement joins TRBV6-5 to TRBJ1-2; 7 positions match TRBD1. This CDR3 is built from 14 residues. The V gene's germline CDR1 is MNHEY and CDR2 SVGAGI. J lost 3 bases, V lost 6 bases, and 7 bases had no gene match. The CDR3 spells CASSSAGTDYGYTF. CDR3 coding DNA: TGTGCCAGCAGCTCAGCCGGGACAGACTATGGCTACACCTTC.

V is TRBV6-4 and J is TRBJ2-5; TRBD2 might be the D (6 bases). The CDR3 consists of 13 residues. Between the trimmed V and J ends, which lost 0 bases and 7 bases, there was a span of 9 bases. Per the germline V gene, CDR1 is MRHNA and CDR2 is SNTAGT. CDR3 nucleotides: TGTGCCAGCAGTGACTCTGACGGGGGGACCCAGTACTTC. This codes for CASSDSDGGTQYF.

This chain joins TRBV6-5 and TRBJ1-1, with 8 nucleotides matching TRBD1. The germline V gene encodes CDR1 MNHEY and CDR2 SVGAGI. This CDR3 is 14 amino acids long. Unmatched junction bases numbered 6, after V lost 5 bases and J lost 4 bases. CDR3 protein: CASSRTQGVTEAFF. In nucleotides, the CDR3 is TGTGCCAGCAGTCGGACACAGGGGGTCACTGAAGCTTTCTTT.

The chain couples TRBV7-8 to TRBJ1-5, with D perhaps TRBD1 (5 bases). CDR1 is SGHVS, CDR2 FQNEAQ, per germline. This CDR3 has 17 amino acids. With 5 bases removed from V and 1 base from J, the gap between germline ends came to 18 bases. CDR3 coding DNA: TGTGCCAGCAGCCGGGGGGGAGGGACCAAAAGCAATCAGCCCCAGCATTTT. Amino acid sequence: CASSRGGGTKSNQPQHF.

This clone has a single count. This chain joins TRBV6-6 and TRBJ1-2; no firm D call. The CDR3 sequence is 15 residues long. Trimming shortened V by 2 bases and J by 0 bases, and 10 bases separated the two germline ends. Per germline, CDR1 MNHNY and CDR2 SVGAGI (reference sequence). The CDR3 nucleotides are TGTGCCAGCAGTTACCCCGGGGAGGCTAACTATGGCTACACCTTC. Protein sequence: CASSYPGEANYGYTF.

This sequence joins TRBV6-5 and TRBJ2-3; weak D call: TRBD2 (6 bases). The CDR3 runs 13 residues. Trimming cost V 8 bases and J 3 bases, with 12 bases left between them. Germline CDR1 MNHEY, CDR2 SVGAGI. This chain's CDR3 is CASSWGDTDTQYF. The CDR3 DNA is TGTGCCAGCTCGTGGGGGGATACAGATACGCAGTATTTT.

This chain connects TRBV16 to TRBJ2-7; 7 bases fit TRBD1. Germline CDR1 KGHSY, CDR2 FQNENV. CDR3 length equals 14 residues. V shed 4 bases, J shed 3 bases, and the junction held 6 bases outside the gene matches. In DNA, the CDR3 is TGTGCCAGCAGCCTATGGGACAGCGTCTACGAGCAGTACTTC. Translated: CASSLWDSVYEQYF.

The genes are TRBV9 and TRBJ2-1, with TRBD1 identical over 9 bases. This CDR3 region has 16 residues. The V segment lost 4 bases and the J segment 4 bases; nucleotides outside the gene matches: 9. Germline V gives CDR1 SGDLS, CDR2 YYNGEE. The CDR3 DNA is TGTGCCAGCAGCAGCCGATCCGGGACAGGGTACAATGAGCAGTTCTTC. Amino acids: CASSSRSGTGYNEQFF.

This clone was found a few times. Other DNA sequences in the same sample also yield this CDR3. The V gene is TRBV19, the J gene TRBJ1-1; a possible D gene is TRBD1 (6 bases). The CDR3 totals 14 residues. Trimming pared 5 bases from V and 2 bases from J, leaving 12 bases between. Germline CDR1 reads LNHDA; CDR2 reads SQIVND (reference sequence). The CDR3 bases are TGTGCCAGTAGTGTGGGACAACTAAACACTGAAGCTTTCTTT. Translated: CASSVGQLNTEAFF.

CDR3 protein: CAWSGASGSLETQYF. The CDR3 region has the DNA TGTGCCTGGAGCGGGGCTAGCGGGAGTTTGGAGACCCAGTACTTC. The gene calls are TRBV30 and TRBJ2-5; 10 nucleotides line up with TRBD2. The V segment lost 3 bases and the J segment 5 bases; nucleotides outside the gene matches: 9. CDR1 and CDR2 from the germline V gene are GTSNPN and SVGIG (reference sequence). The CDR3 runs to 15 residues.

The chain couples TRBV7-9 to TRBJ2-7, with a tentative D call TRBD1 (7 bases). The V gene lost 7 bases and the J gene lost 5 bases, with 12 bases spanning the gap. The CDR3 contains 12 residues. CDR1 and CDR2 from the germline V gene are SEHNR and FQNEAQ (reference sequence). CDR3 sequence reads: CASTQGGHEQYF. CDR3 in DNA: TGTGCCAGCACCCAGGGGGGCCACGAGCAGTACTTC.

CDR3 protein: CASSADAASGRVYNEQFF. CDR3 coding DNA: TGTGCCAGCAGCGCAGACGCAGCCAGCGGGAGAGTCTACAATGAGCAGTTCTTC. The chain combines TRBV7-9 with TRBJ2-1; the match to TRBD2 covers 8 bases. Germline values: CDR1 SEHNR, CDR2 FQNEAQ (reference sequence). This CDR3 is 18 amino acids long. The J segment lost 3 bases and the V segment lost 5 bases, leaving 15 bases of the junction unmatched.

The genes are TRBV30 and TRBJ1-4; 10 bases fit TRBD1. There are 16 residues in the CDR3. Germline V gives CDR1 GTSNPN, CDR2 SVGIG (reference sequence). V gave up 0 bases and J gave up 6 bases; unmatched junction bases: 7. CDR3 nucleotides: TGTGCCTGGAGTGTACTGGGGACAGGGGCTTATGAAAAACTGTTTTTT. This codes for CAWSVLGTGAYEKLFF. Variable domain in full (rest from reference TRBV30 and TRBJ1-4): SQTIHQWPATLVQPVGSPLSLECTVEGTSNPNLYWYRQAAGRGLQLLFYSVGIGQISSEVPQNLSASRPQDRQFILSSKKLLLSDSGFYLCAWSVLGTGAYEKLFFGSGTQLSVL.

The gene calls are TRBV6-6 and TRBJ2-5, with D possibly TRBD1 on 6 matching bases. Trimming removed 4 bases at V and 5 bases at J, with 11 bases between. Germline CDR1 is MNHNY and CDR2 is SVGAGI (reference sequence). CDR3 size: 13 residues. The CDR3 is CASSSQGRETQYF. The CDR3 DNA reads as TGTGCCAGCAGTTCACAGGGTCGGGAGACCCAGTACTTC.

Only one count was recorded for this clone. The rearrangement joins TRBV5-4 to TRBJ2-2; 10 nucleotides line up with TRBD1. The CDR3 length is 15 residues. Trimming removed 3 bases from V and 5 bases from J; junction bases left unmatched: 4. Germline CDR1 and CDR2: SGHNT and YYREEE (reference sequence). The CDR3 sequence: CASSWDRGGTGELFF. DNA for the CDR3: TGTGCCAGCAGCTGGGACAGGGGTGGGACCGGGGAGCTGTTTTTT.

V and J are TRBV5-1 and TRBJ1-4; TRBD1 is a possible D gene (5 bases). This CDR3 region has 14 residues. Germline V gives CDR1 SGHRS, CDR2 YFSETQ. Deletions cut 4 bases from V and 11 bases from J, with 18 bases between. CDR3 coding DNA: TGCGCCAGCAGCCTCGACAGAGGAGAGCAGAAACTGTTTTTT. Its translation is CASSLDRGEQKLFF.

The chain carries TRBV7-2 and TRBJ1-1; 9 bases map to TRBD1. CDR1 is SGHTA and CDR2 is FQGNSA in the germline V gene. The CDR3 totals 16 residues. The junction had 14 bases not matched to a gene; V was cut back by 6 bases and J by 6 bases. CDR3 residues: CASRLYFGTGLSEAFF. In DNA form, the CDR3 reads TGTGCCAGCAGGCTTTATTTTGGGACAGGGTTGTCTGAAGCTTTCTTT.

The chain recombines TRBV5-4 with TRBJ2-1, with 10 bases that match TRBD2. V lost 2 bases to trimming and J lost 2 bases; unmatched junction nucleotides: 7. Looked up from germline, CDR1 is SGHNT and CDR2 is YYREEE (reference sequence). The CDR3 is 17 amino acids. The DNA of the CDR3 is TGTGCCAGCAGCTTCTCCGGGACTAGCGAAACCTACAATGAGCAGTTCTTC. It codes for CASSFSGTSETYNEQFF.

V gene TRBV28 combines with J gene TRBJ2-1, with D possibly matching TRBD1 (5 bases). The CDR3 has 14 residues. V was trimmed by 2 bases and J by 6 bases, leaving 11 bases between them. The germline gives CDR1 MDHEN, CDR2 SYDVKM. CDR3 in DNA: TGTGCCAGCAGTTTAGTACAGGTGGGCAATGAGCAGTTCTTC. It codes for CASSLVQVGNEQFF.

This CDR3 reads CASDLTGGAGGQPQHF. The CDR3 coding sequence is TGTGCCAGTGATCTGACAGGGGGCGCAGGCGGTCAGCCCCAGCATTTT. This chain connects TRBV19 to TRBJ1-5; 10 nucleotides agree with TRBD1. Germline-derived CDR1 and CDR2 are LNHDA and SQIVND (reference sequence). The V segment lost 8 bases and the J segment 6 bases; nucleotides outside the gene matches: 13. This CDR3 has 16 amino acids.